The 10 T cell receptor beta chains in this list originate from one sample, sequenced in a study of CD8+CD57+ T cells in acquired aplastic anemia. Both TCR beta VDJ combination and CDR3 sequence profiling were carried out. Genomic DNA was the template for this profiling. One entry per CDR3 protein, called by TCRdb with MiXCR from the reads. The table has some 240,000 distinct CDR3 sequences, 30% to 35% seen once. Sequenced material: sorted CD4+, CD8+, or CD8+CD57+ T cells (not recorded which) from PBMCs. These receptors were taken from a human donor in good health, serving as a control.

The CDR3 region has the DNA TGTGCCAGCAGTGAGTTTGGAGGGTATAGCAATCAGCCCCAGCATTTT. Translating gives CASSEFGGYSNQPQHF. The rearrangement joins TRBV6-1 to TRBJ1-5; no definite D call. This CDR3 has 16 residues. Germline V CDR1 and CDR2: MNHNS, SASEGT. The ends were cut back, 3 bases at V and 0 bases at J, with 12 bases in the middle.

This clonotype showed up many times. This sequence joins TRBV3-1 and TRBJ2-3, with D unclear. V dropped 2 bases and J dropped 1 base, with 4 bases sitting between them. This CDR3 contains 13 residues. Germline lookup yields CDR1 LGHDT and CDR2 YNNKEL (reference sequence). This chain's CDR3 is CASSQQGTDTQYF. The CDR3 coding sequence is TGTGCCAGCAGCCAACAGGGCACAGATACGCAGTATTTT.

Comment on this clonotype: A much larger clonotype is one base distant, so this may be a read error. The rearrangement links TRBV2 to TRBJ2-3; no definite D call. This CDR3 spans 13 amino acids. Germline loops: CDR1 SNHLY, CDR2 FYNNEI. The CDR3 loop is CASSNSVSDTRYF. In DNA, the CDR3 is TGTGCCAGCAGTAATTCGGTGTCAGATACGCGGTATTTT. The variable domain in full, completed from reference TRBV2 and TRBJ2-3, reads EPEVTQTPSHQVTQMGQEVILRCVPISNHLYFYWYRQILGQKVEFLVSFYNNEISEKSEIFDDQFSVERPDGSNFTLKIRSTKLEDSAMYFCASSNSVSDTRYFGPGTRLTVL.

This clonotype has a count of ten or more. This chain links TRBV10-3 with TRBJ1-5; 8 bases align to TRBD1. Germline assignment: CDR1 ENHRY and CDR2 SYGVKD. The V gene end was trimmed by 10 bases and the J gene end by 3 bases; junction bases not matched to a gene: 5. CDR3 length: 13 residues. The CDR3 coding sequence is TGTGCCAGCACGACAGGGGTCAATCAGCCCCAGCATTTT. Its protein product is CASTTGVNQPQHF.

This clonotype was seen only a few times. This chain links TRBV10-2 with TRBJ2-7, with 12 nucleotides matching TRBD2. The V gene end was trimmed by 7 bases and the J gene end by 5 bases; junction bases not matched to a gene: 6. The germline CDR1 and CDR2 sequences are WSHSY and SAAADI. The CDR3 has 14 amino acids. The CDR3 DNA reads TGCGCCAGCACCCTCCTAGCGGGAGGGCACGAGCAGTACTTC. This encodes CASTLLAGGHEQYF.

This clonotype was recorded only once. The rearrangement uses TRBV7-9 and TRBJ2-7; 9 bases map to TRBD2. The CDR3 runs to 14 residues. In germline, CDR1 is SEHNR, CDR2 FQNEAQ (reference sequence). V was clipped by 4 bases and J by 5 bases; unmatched bases: 6. The CDR3 sequence: CASSSRTSADEQYF. The DNA of the CDR3 is TGTGCCAGCAGCTCAAGGACTAGCGCTGACGAGCAGTACTTC.

The J gene is TRBJ2-3, the V gene TRBV18; no reliable D call. With 6 bases removed from V and 1 base from J, the gap between germline ends came to 11 bases. Germline CDR1 KGHSH, CDR2 LQKENI. This CDR3 contains 14 residues. The CDR3 region is CASSRRPRTDTQYF. The CDR3 DNA is TGTGCCAGCTCTCGCAGGCCCCGCACAGATACGCAGTATTTT.

Many counts were recorded for this clonotype. The chain carries TRBV18 and TRBJ2-7; a possible D gene is TRBD1 (5 bases). V gave up 2 bases and J gave up 2 bases, with 13 bases separating them. Germline V lookup: CDR1 KGHSH, CDR2 LQKENI. This CDR3 is built from 15 residues. The CDR3 DNA sequence: TGTGCCAGCTCACCAAACAGGTACCCGACCTACGAGCAGTACTTC. The encoded protein is CASSPNRYPTYEQYF.

This clonotype was recorded many times. The chain has TRBV10-3 and TRBJ2-1, with 10 bases that match TRBD1. V was pared by 3 bases and J by 11 bases, with 13 bases of the junction left unmatched. The CDR3 has 16 residues. From germline, CDR1 is ENHRY and CDR2 SYGVKD. The CDR3 DNA is TGTGCCATCAGTGAAGCGGGACAGGGGAGTACAATGAAGCAGTTCTTC. As protein: CAISEAGQGSTMKQFF.

This clonotype was found a few times. One base away lies a much larger clone, so this may be a sequencing read error. J is TRBJ1-1 and V is TRBV19, with unresolved D. V gave up 7 bases and J gave up 2 bases, with 14 bases separating them. This CDR3 region has 14 residues. Germline CDR1 and CDR2: LNHDA and SQIVND (reference sequence). The CDR3 DNA reads as TGTGCCAGTACAAGGTCCCACGTCAACACTGAAGCTTTCTTT. Amino acid sequence: CASTRSHVNTEAFF.